This is a list of T cell receptor beta chains from one sample in a study of T cells after yellow fever vaccination. TCRdb re-analysed the 5' RACE reads in MiXCR, keeping a single row per CDR3 protein. The sample shows hundreds of thousands of distinct CDR3 sequences, over 9% of them seen only once. The sample here was PBMCs, taken on the day of the yellow fever booster vaccination. The receptor set was obtained from a man aged 30 to 45 who received the YFV17D yellow fever vaccine. CDR3s include the opening cysteine and the closing phenylalanine or tryptophan. The order of the fields is D gene, J gene, clone size, V gene, CDR3 DNA, CDR3 protein. D genes are given only for firm matches. Only some rows state a clone size, as once, few, many or a class for expanded clones.

TRBD2 TRBJ2-2 many TRBV6-1 TGTGCCAGCAGTCAAGCGGGGGCCGCGAACACCGGGGAGCTGTTTTTT CASSQAGAANTGELFF
. TRBJ2-1 many TRBV12-3/TRBV12-4 TGTGCCAGCAGCATTGGAGGGCCGGAGTTCTTC CASSIGGPEFF
. TRBJ2-1 few TRBV5-6 TGTGCCAGCAGCTTTCGACTAGAAGGGATAAACAATGAGCAGTTCTTC CASSFRLEGINNEQFF
. TRBJ2-1 . TRBV20-1 TGCAGTGCCCCCCTGGGGAAGCAGTTCTTC CSAPLGKQFF
TRBD2 TRBJ2-5 many TRBV20-1 TGCAGTGCCTCTAGCGGGAGTAGAGAGACCCAGTACTTC CSASSGSRETQYF
. TRBJ2-7 . TRBV5-1 TGCGCCAGCAGCTTGGCCGTTGGACACCTCTACGAGCAGTACTTC CASSLAVGHLYEQYF
. TRBJ2-7 . TRBV15 TGTGCCACCAGCAGAGATCATCCCTACGAGCAGTACTTC CATSRDHPYEQYF
. TRBJ2-4 . TRBV27 TGTGCCAGCAGAGGCCAACAGGGTTCGTCGAACATTCAGTACTTC CASRGQQGSSNIQYF
. TRBJ1-2 few TRBV18 TGTGCCAGCTCACCCGCCGGGGGACGGGCTAACTATGGCTACACCTTC CASSPAGGRANYGYTF
. TRBJ2-3 few TRBV10-3 TGTGCCCTCGGGGCTGAAGATACGCAGTATTTT CALGAEDTQYF
. TRBJ2-5 . TRBV7-2 TGTGCCAGCAGCCGGACAGAGTTATATGAGACCCAGTACTTC CASSRTELYETQYF
TRBD1 TRBJ1-1 few TRBV20-1 TGCAGTGCTTGGGGAGGGGGCGACACTGAAGCTTTCTTT CSAWGGGDTEAFF
. TRBJ1-5 . TRBV6-2/TRBV6-3 TGTGCCAGCAGTTACTCCCCACCTGAGGGGCGGTGGGATCAGCCCCAGCATTTT CASSYSPPEGRWDQPQHF